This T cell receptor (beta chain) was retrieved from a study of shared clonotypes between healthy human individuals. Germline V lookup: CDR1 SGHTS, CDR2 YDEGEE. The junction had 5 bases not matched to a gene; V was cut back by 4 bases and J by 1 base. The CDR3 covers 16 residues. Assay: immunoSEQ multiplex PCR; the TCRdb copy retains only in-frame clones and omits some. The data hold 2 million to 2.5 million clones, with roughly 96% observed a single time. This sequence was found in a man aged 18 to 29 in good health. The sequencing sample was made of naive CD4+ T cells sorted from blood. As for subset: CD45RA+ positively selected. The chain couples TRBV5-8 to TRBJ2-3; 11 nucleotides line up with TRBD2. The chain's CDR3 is CASSLGTSGRTDTQYF. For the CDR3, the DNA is TGTGCCAGCAGCCTGGGGACTAGCGGCCGCACAGATACGCAGTATTTT.